The clone carrying this T cell receptor (beta chain) has a handful of counts. No antigen is known for it. The sample originates from a study of response to subunit inactivated influenza vaccine. Findings and limits, study-wide: Authors suggested that a seasonal influenza vaccination recruits few new T cells each time.

TCRdb independently ran MiXCR on the RT-PCR reads; one entry per CDR3 protein. The sample has hundreds of thousands of distinct CDR3 sequences; around 15% are singletons. CDR1 is MRHNA, CDR2 SNTAGT, per germline. This CDR3 contains 15 residues. Trimming left V 6 bases short and J 1 base short, with 13 bases between. The input for sequencing was PBMCs from blood, taken less than 15 days before vaccination. The origin of this receptor is a man in his forties or fifties who received an inactivated influenza vaccine. V and J are TRBV6-4 and TRBJ2-1, with D hard to call. Here the CDR3 reads CASRPNYFSYNEQFF. Here the CDR3 DNA reads TGTGCCAGCAGACCAAACTATTTTTCCTACAATGAGCAGTTCTTC.